This is a list of T cell receptor beta chains from one sample in a study of blood T cells in healthy people across ages. Using its own MiXCR run on the 5' RACE reads, TCRdb lists one record per CDR3 protein. The table includes more than 1,400,000 distinct CDR3 sequences, roughly 45% detected once. Sample: blood. The receptors come from a woman between 18 and 29 years old in good health. CDR3s include the opening cysteine and the closing phenylalanine or tryptophan. Fields, in order: CDR3 protein, CDR3 DNA, D gene, clone size, J gene, V gene. The D gene is left open where the match is weak. A row's size may be missing; if present it is once, few, many or a size class.

cdr3_aa: CASTTKETQYF; cdr3_nt: TGTGCCAGCACCACCAAAGAGACCCAGTACTTC; d_call: NA; clone_size: few; j_call: TRBJ2-5; v_call: TRBV2
cdr3_aa: CATSSRGGDTQYF; cdr3_nt: TGTGCCACCAGCAGCCGGGGGGGGGATACGCAGTATTTT; d_call: TRBD2; clone_size: NA; j_call: TRBJ2-3; v_call: TRBV15
cdr3_aa: CASRPPGRNIQYF; cdr3_nt: TGTGCCAGCAGGCCACCGGGACGCAACATTCAGTACTTC; d_call: NA; clone_size: NA; j_call: TRBJ2-4; v_call: TRBV12-3/TRBV12-4
cdr3_aa: CSARTGTGYRAEAFF; cdr3_nt: TGCAGTGCTAGAACGGGGACAGGGTATAGAGCTGAAGCTTTCTTT; d_call: TRBD1; clone_size: NA; j_call: TRBJ1-1; v_call: TRBV20-1
cdr3_aa: CSVGGGDRVTDTQYF; cdr3_nt: TGCAGCGTTGGCGGGGGGGACAGAGTCACAGATACGCAGTATTTT; d_call: TRBD2; clone_size: NA; j_call: TRBJ2-3; v_call: TRBV29-1
cdr3_aa: CASSCPSAETQYF; cdr3_nt: TGTGCCAGCAGTTGTCCTAGCGCAGAGACCCAGTACTTC; d_call: NA; clone_size: NA; j_call: TRBJ2-5; v_call: TRBV12-3/TRBV12-4
cdr3_aa: CASSTTGPNYEQYF; cdr3_nt: TGTGCCAGCAGTACCACAGGGCCCAACTACGAGCAGTACTTC; d_call: NA; clone_size: few; j_call: TRBJ2-7; v_call: TRBV6-5
cdr3_aa: CASSRRGMNTEAFF; cdr3_nt: TGTGCCAGCAGCCGCCGTGGTATGAACACTGAAGCTTTCTTT; d_call: NA; clone_size: few; j_call: TRBJ1-1; v_call: TRBV3-1
cdr3_aa: CASSESRASLQVSEQFF; cdr3_nt: TGTGCCAGCAGTGAATCTAGGGCCAGCTTGCAAGTCTCCGAGCAGTTCTTC; d_call: NA; clone_size: NA; j_call: TRBJ2-1; v_call: TRBV25-1
cdr3_aa: CASSLADNRADTQYF; cdr3_nt: TGTGCCAGCAGCTTAGCTGACAATCGGGCAGATACGCAGTATTTT; d_call: NA; clone_size: few; j_call: TRBJ2-3; v_call: TRBV7-6
cdr3_aa: CASSLWGEKYNEQYF; cdr3_nt: TGCGCCAGCAGTTTGTGGGGGGAAAAATACAATGAGCAGTACTTC; d_call: NA; clone_size: few; j_call: TRBJ2-7; v_call: TRBV5-1
cdr3_aa: CASSAPGQGGGYTF; cdr3_nt: TGTGCCAGCAGTGCCCCGGGACAGGGGGGCGGCTACACCTTC; d_call: TRBD1; clone_size: NA; j_call: TRBJ1-2; v_call: TRBV12-3/TRBV12-4
cdr3_aa: CASSRPGTSGDGEQYF; cdr3_nt: TGTGCCAGCTCCCGCCCCGGGACTAGCGGTGATGGCGAGCAGTACTTC; d_call: TRBD2; clone_size: NA; j_call: TRBJ2-7; v_call: TRBV25-1
cdr3_aa: CASSQLPSQNEKLFF; cdr3_nt: TGCGCCAGCAGCCAACTTCCTAGCCAAAATGAAAAACTGTTTTTT; d_call: NA; clone_size: NA; j_call: TRBJ1-4; v_call: TRBV4-1
cdr3_aa: CSATGRGINEQYF; cdr3_nt: TGCAGCGCCACAGGGAGGGGGATAAATGAGCAGTACTTC; d_call: NA; clone_size: NA; j_call: TRBJ2-7; v_call: TRBV29-1
cdr3_aa: CASSSPSGRPVGEQFF; cdr3_nt: TGTGCCAGCAGTTCCCCTAGCGGGAGGCCGGTAGGGGAGCAGTTCTTC; d_call: TRBD2; clone_size: NA; j_call: TRBJ2-1; v_call: TRBV12-3/TRBV12-4
cdr3_aa: CASSKGTEYNEQFF; cdr3_nt: TGTGCCAGCAGCAAAGGGACAGAATACAATGAGCAGTTCTTC; d_call: TRBD1; clone_size: few; j_call: TRBJ2-1; v_call: TRBV7-6
cdr3_aa: CASSTGRTGTRGDTQYF; cdr3_nt: TGTGCCAGCAGCACAGGGCGTACCGGGACTAGGGGGGATACGCAGTATTTT; d_call: TRBD2; clone_size: few; j_call: TRBJ2-3; v_call: TRBV11-1
cdr3_aa: CATTTAWTVQETQYF; cdr3_nt: TGTGCCACCACGACAGCTTGGACAGTCCAAGAGACCCAGTACTTC; d_call: NA; clone_size: NA; j_call: TRBJ2-5; v_call: TRBV24-1
cdr3_aa: CASIGALNTGELFF; cdr3_nt: TGTGCCAGCATTGGTGCGCTGAACACCGGGGAGCTGTTTTTT; d_call: NA; clone_size: NA; j_call: TRBJ2-2; v_call: TRBV2
cdr3_aa: CASAWAVDEQFF; cdr3_nt: TGTGCCAGCGCCTGGGCGGTCGATGAGCAGTTCTTC; d_call: NA; clone_size: NA; j_call: TRBJ2-1; v_call: TRBV14
cdr3_aa: CASSGSPAKNIQYF; cdr3_nt: TGTGCCAGCAGTGGATCACCAGCCAAAAACATTCAGTACTTC; d_call: NA; clone_size: NA; j_call: TRBJ2-4; v_call: TRBV2
cdr3_aa: CSARAGGYYNEQFF; cdr3_nt: TGCAGTGCTAGAGCGGGGGGCTACTACAATGAGCAGTTCTTC; d_call: NA; clone_size: NA; j_call: TRBJ2-1; v_call: TRBV20-1
cdr3_aa: CASSLARDTWTNYGYTF; cdr3_nt: TGTGCCAGCAGTCTTGCCCGGGACACCTGGACTAACTATGGCTACACCTTC; d_call: NA; clone_size: NA; j_call: TRBJ1-2; v_call: TRBV6-2/TRBV6-3
cdr3_aa: CASSGSGGAHNEQFF; cdr3_nt: TGTGCCAGCAGCGGGAGCGGGGGGGCTCACAATGAGCAGTTCTTC; d_call: TRBD2; clone_size: few; j_call: TRBJ2-1; v_call: TRBV9
cdr3_aa: CASSVAPDGNTEAFF; cdr3_nt: TGTGCCAGCAGCGTAGCCCCGGATGGGAACACTGAAGCTTTCTTT; d_call: NA; clone_size: NA; j_call: TRBJ1-1; v_call: TRBV9
cdr3_aa: CASSVGLAGLEQYF; cdr3_nt: TGTGCCAGCAGCGTAGGTCTAGCGGGGCTTGAGCAGTACTTC; d_call: TRBD2; clone_size: NA; j_call: TRBJ2-5; v_call: TRBV9
cdr3_aa: CASSLGDTTTNEKLFF; cdr3_nt: TGTGCCAGCAGCTTGGGGGACACCACAACTAATGAAAAACTGTTTTTT; d_call: NA; clone_size: NA; j_call: TRBJ1-4; v_call: TRBV11-2
cdr3_aa: CAIRGQGVFNEQFF; cdr3_nt: TGTGCCATCAGGGGACAGGGGGTTTTCAATGAGCAGTTCTTC; d_call: TRBD1; clone_size: few; j_call: TRBJ2-1; v_call: TRBV10-3
cdr3_aa: CASSLAGTTNEQFF; cdr3_nt: TGTGCCAGCAGCTTAGCAGGGACTACCAATGAGCAGTTCTTC; d_call: TRBD2; clone_size: NA; j_call: TRBJ2-1; v_call: TRBV7-2
cdr3_aa: CASSPPGVNQPQHF; cdr3_nt: TGTGCCAGCAGCCCCCCCGGGGTTAATCAGCCCCAGCATTTT; d_call: NA; clone_size: NA; j_call: TRBJ1-5; v_call: TRBV7-9
cdr3_aa: CAWTVGSNVLTF; cdr3_nt: TGTGCCTGGACGGTGGGGAGCAACGTCCTGACTTTC; d_call: NA; clone_size: NA; j_call: TRBJ2-6; v_call: TRBV30
cdr3_aa: CASSQGVGAIRQFF; cdr3_nt: TGTGCCAGCAGCCAAGGAGTGGGCGCCATTCGGCAGTTCTTC; d_call: NA; clone_size: NA; j_call: TRBJ2-1; v_call: TRBV3-1
cdr3_aa: CASSPRPGGSEQFF; cdr3_nt: TGTGCCAGCAGCCCCCGGCCAGGGGGCAGTGAGCAGTTCTTC; d_call: TRBD1; clone_size: once; j_call: TRBJ2-1; v_call: TRBV3-1
cdr3_aa: CAISPDRGSHYEQYF; cdr3_nt: TGTGCCATCTCACCCGACAGGGGATCCCACTACGAGCAGTACTTC; d_call: TRBD1; clone_size: NA; j_call: TRBJ2-7; v_call: TRBV10-3
cdr3_aa: CASSLGPPYEQYF; cdr3_nt: TGTGCCAGCAGCTTAGGACCACCTTACGAGCAGTACTTC; d_call: NA; clone_size: many; j_call: TRBJ2-7; v_call: TRBV7-6
cdr3_aa: CSASRGSGVNTGELFF; cdr3_nt: TGCAGTGCCTCTCGGGGTAGCGGGGTGAACACCGGGGAGCTGTTTTTT; d_call: TRBD2; clone_size: NA; j_call: TRBJ2-2; v_call: TRBV20-1
cdr3_aa: CASIYGVGEGPVSEQFF; cdr3_nt: TGTGCCAGCATCTATGGCGTGGGAGAGGGTCCCGTCAGTGAGCAGTTCTTC; d_call: NA; clone_size: NA; j_call: TRBJ2-1; v_call: TRBV12-3/TRBV12-4
cdr3_aa: CASSPRGQGANYGYTF; cdr3_nt: TGTGCCAGCAGTCCCCGTGGACAGGGGGCTAACTATGGCTACACCTTC; d_call: TRBD1; clone_size: few; j_call: TRBJ1-2; v_call: TRBV27
cdr3_aa: CATRGSTDTQYF; cdr3_nt: TGTGCCACCCGGGGTAGCACAGATACGCAGTATTTT; d_call: NA; clone_size: few; j_call: TRBJ2-3; v_call: TRBV6-5
cdr3_aa: CASSPGVSRSNQPQHF; cdr3_nt: TGTGCCAGCAGTCCTGGGGTGTCGCGCAGCAATCAGCCCCAGCATTTT; d_call: NA; clone_size: NA; j_call: TRBJ1-5; v_call: TRBV6-2/TRBV6-3
cdr3_aa: CVSTEGLAKNIQYF; cdr3_nt: TGTGTCAGTACCGAGGGGCTAGCCAAAAACATTCAGTACTTC; d_call: NA; clone_size: NA; j_call: TRBJ2-4; v_call: TRBV19
cdr3_aa: CASSYREPGAKNIQYF; cdr3_nt: TGTGCCAGCAGTTACCGGGAGCCGGGAGCCAAAAACATTCAGTACTTC; d_call: NA; clone_size: few; j_call: TRBJ2-4; v_call: TRBV6-5
cdr3_aa: CASSYLAGGDDEQFF; cdr3_nt: TGTGCCAGCAGTTATCTTGCGGGGGGGGACGATGAGCAGTTCTTC; d_call: TRBD2; clone_size: few; j_call: TRBJ2-1; v_call: TRBV6-6
cdr3_aa: CASSPGGYYEQYF; cdr3_nt: TGTGCCAGCAGCCCAGGGGGTTACTACGAGCAGTACTTC; d_call: TRBD1; clone_size: few; j_call: TRBJ2-7; v_call: TRBV7-6
cdr3_aa: CASSLRTSGHLRETQYF; cdr3_nt: TGTGCCAGCAGCCTCAGGACTAGCGGGCACTTGCGGGAGACCCAGTACTTC; d_call: TRBD2; clone_size: NA; j_call: TRBJ2-5; v_call: TRBV14
cdr3_aa: CSVEWGNYGYTF; cdr3_nt: TGCAGCGTTGAGTGGGGAAACTATGGCTACACCTTC; d_call: NA; clone_size: NA; j_call: TRBJ1-2; v_call: TRBV29-1
cdr3_aa: CSAENSGSGETQFF; cdr3_nt: TGCAGTGCGGAAAATAGCGGGAGTGGAGAGACCCAGTTCTTC; d_call: TRBD2; clone_size: NA; j_call: TRBJ2-1; v_call: TRBV20-1
cdr3_aa: CASIRQGTYEQYF; cdr3_nt: TGTGCCAGCATAAGACAGGGTACGTACGAGCAGTACTTC; d_call: TRBD1; clone_size: few; j_call: TRBJ2-7; v_call: TRBV28
cdr3_aa: CASWGAGVVTDTQYF; cdr3_nt: TGTGCCAGCTGGGGAGCGGGAGTTGTCACAGATACGCAGTATTTT; d_call: TRBD2; clone_size: once; j_call: TRBJ2-3; v_call: TRBV2
cdr3_aa: CASSQDWNYEQYF; cdr3_nt: TGTGCCAGCAGCCAAGACTGGAACTACGAGCAGTACTTC; d_call: NA; clone_size: few; j_call: TRBJ2-7; v_call: TRBV3-1
cdr3_aa: CSVGIGGNEQFF; cdr3_nt: TGCAGCGTTGGTATAGGGGGCAATGAGCAGTTCTTC; d_call: NA; clone_size: NA; j_call: TRBJ2-1; v_call: TRBV29-1